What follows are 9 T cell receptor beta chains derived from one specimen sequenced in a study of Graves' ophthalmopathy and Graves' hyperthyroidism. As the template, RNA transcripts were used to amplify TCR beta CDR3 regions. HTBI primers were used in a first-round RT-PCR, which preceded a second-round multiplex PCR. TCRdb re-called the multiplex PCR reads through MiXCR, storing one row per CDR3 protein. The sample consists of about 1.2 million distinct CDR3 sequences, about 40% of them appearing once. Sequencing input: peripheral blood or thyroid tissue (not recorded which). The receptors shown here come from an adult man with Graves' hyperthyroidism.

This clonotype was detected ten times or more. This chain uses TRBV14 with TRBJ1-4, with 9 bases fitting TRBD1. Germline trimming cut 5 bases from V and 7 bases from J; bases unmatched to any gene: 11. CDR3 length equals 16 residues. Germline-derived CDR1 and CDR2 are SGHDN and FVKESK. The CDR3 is CASSGGQGLRSEKLFF. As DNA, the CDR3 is TGTGCCAGCAGCGGGGGACAGGGATTGAGGAGTGAAAAACTGTTTTTT.

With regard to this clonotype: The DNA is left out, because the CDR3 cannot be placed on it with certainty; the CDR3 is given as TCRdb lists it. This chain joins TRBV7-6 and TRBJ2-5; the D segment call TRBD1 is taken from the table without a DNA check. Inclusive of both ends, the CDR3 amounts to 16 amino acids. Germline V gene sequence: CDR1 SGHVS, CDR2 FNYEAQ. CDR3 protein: CACSVESRRQSGTQYF.

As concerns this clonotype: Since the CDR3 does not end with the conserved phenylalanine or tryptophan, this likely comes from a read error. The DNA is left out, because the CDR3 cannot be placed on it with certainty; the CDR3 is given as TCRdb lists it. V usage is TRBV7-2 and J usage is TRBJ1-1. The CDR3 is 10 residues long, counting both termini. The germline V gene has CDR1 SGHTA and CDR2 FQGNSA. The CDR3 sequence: CASSPAGANY.

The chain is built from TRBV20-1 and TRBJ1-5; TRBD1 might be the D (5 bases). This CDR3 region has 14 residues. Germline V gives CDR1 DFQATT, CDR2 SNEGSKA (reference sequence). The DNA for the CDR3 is TGCAGCGGGATGGGGACCGGGTCCAATCAGCCCCAGCATTTT. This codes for CSGMGTGSNQPQHF.

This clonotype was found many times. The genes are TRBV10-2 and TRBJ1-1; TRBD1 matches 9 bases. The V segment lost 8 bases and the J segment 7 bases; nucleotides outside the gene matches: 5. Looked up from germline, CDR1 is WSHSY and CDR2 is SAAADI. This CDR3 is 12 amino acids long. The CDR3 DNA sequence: TGCGCCAGCTCGGGACAGGGTCTTGAAGCTTTCTTT. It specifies CASSGQGLEAFF.

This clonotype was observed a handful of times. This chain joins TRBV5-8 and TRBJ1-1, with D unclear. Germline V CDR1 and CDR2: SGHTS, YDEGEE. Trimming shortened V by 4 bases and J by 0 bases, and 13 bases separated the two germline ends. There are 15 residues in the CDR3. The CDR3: CASSPPRAMNTEAFF. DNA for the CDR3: TGTGCCAGCAGCCCTCCGCGAGCCATGAACACTGAAGCTTTCTTT.

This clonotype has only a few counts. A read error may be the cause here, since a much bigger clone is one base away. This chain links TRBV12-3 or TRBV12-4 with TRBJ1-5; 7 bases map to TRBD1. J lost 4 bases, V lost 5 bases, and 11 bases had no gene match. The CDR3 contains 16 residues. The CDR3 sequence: CASSPPSGTVNQPQHF. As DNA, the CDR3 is TGTGCCAGCAGTCCTCCCTCCGGGACAGTTAATCAGCCCCAGCATTTT.

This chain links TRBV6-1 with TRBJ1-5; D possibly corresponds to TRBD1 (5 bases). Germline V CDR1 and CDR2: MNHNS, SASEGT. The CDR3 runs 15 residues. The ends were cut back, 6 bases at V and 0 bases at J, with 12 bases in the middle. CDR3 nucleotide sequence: TGTGCCAGCAGGGACGGGGGTTATAGCAATCAGCCCCAGCATTTT. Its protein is CASRDGGYSNQPQHF.

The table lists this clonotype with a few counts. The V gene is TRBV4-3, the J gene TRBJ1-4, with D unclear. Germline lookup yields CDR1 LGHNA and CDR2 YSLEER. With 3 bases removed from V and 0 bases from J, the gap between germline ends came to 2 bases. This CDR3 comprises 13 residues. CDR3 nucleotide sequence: TGCGCCAGCAGCCACGCAACTAATGAAAAACTGTTTTTT. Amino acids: CASSHATNEKLFF.